This TCR beta chain was identified during a study of spatial heterogeneity in lung cancer. TCRdb called the 5' RACE reads again in MiXCR, with one record for every CDR3 protein. Among approximately 56,000 distinct CDR3 sequences listed, 7.4% were seen once. The time point here: blood at routine non-recurrence follow-up after resection. The study sequenced unsorted whole RNA from tumor, nontumor lung or frozen PBMC. This clonotype turned up a few times. The starting material was PBMCs, obtained at follow-up. This receptor was identified in a female donor with early-stage non-small cell lung cancer.

Here the CDR3 DNA reads TGTGCCAGCATGAGTGGCGGGGGCGGCTCCTACGAGCAGTACTTC. Translating it yields CASMSGGGGSYEQYF. V and J are TRBV27 and TRBJ2-7; weak D call: TRBD2 (7 bases). V was trimmed by 7 bases and J by 0 bases, leaving 16 bases between them. This CDR3 comprises 15 residues. The germline CDR1 and CDR2 sequences are MNHEY and SMNVEV (reference sequence).